This T cell receptor (beta chain) came from a study of blood T cell repertoires in COVID-19. Study details: Sites across the United States, Italy and Spain contributed samples from acute and convalescent COVID-19. T cells, B-cell-depleted T cells, or PBMCs provided the cDNA or gDNA that served as material.

In the study's own analysis: Estimation of nucleated cell counts relied on the amplification of reference gene primers. Using immunoSEQ multiplex PCR, the repertoire was profiled, and TCRdb retains in-frame clones only, with some absent. V, J and clone size are those of that table, while D and trimming were read from the DNA. The table lists 200,000 to 300,000 clones, 80% to 90% of them singletons, with roughly 4% in the top ten. Trimming stripped 1 base from V and 2 bases from J, with 11 bases between. Germline loops: CDR1 MGHRA, CDR2 YSYEKL. The CDR3 sequence is 15 residues long. The origin of this receptor is a man over 45 with acute or convalescent COVID-19. Sequencing was done on a sample of peripheral blood. The V and J genes are TRBV4-1 and TRBJ2-5; a weak D match, TRBD2 (6 bases). In DNA form, the CDR3 reads TGCGCCAGCAGCCAAGTTGGGACTTGGCAAGAGACCCAGTACTTC. It is translated as CASSQVGTWQETQYF.